Given below is one T cell receptor beta chain in context. This clonotype was seen a single time. Its binding antigen is unknown. Base qualities are not at hand, and no much larger clone is one base apart. Library generation was performed with 5' RACE. Sequenced using an Illumina HiSeq 2500. A second PCR of roughly 7 to 11 cycles was performed with a sample-barcoded 5' primer and a J-beta primer mix. A template-switch 5' adaptor carrying 12 random nucleotides introduced a unique molecular identifier onto each TCR beta cDNA molecule. Each sample yielded at least 3 million CDR3-containing paired-end reads. First-strand cDNA synthesis was performed from all RNA using the Mint cDNA synthesis kit, with priming by a TRBC-specific oligonucleotide. All cDNA was treated with uracil-DNA glycosylase and then went through a first 18-cycle PCR with the universal primers M1SS and BC2_uni_R. The authors processed their data as follows. Normalization of each sample was performed by random selection of 1 million high-quality reads, each carrying a distinct molecular identifier. Reads with shared molecular identifiers were discarded instead of being binned into consensus sequences. MiTCR, run with a Q25 quality threshold and the strictest error-elimination algorithm, handled CDR3 identification, clonotype clustering and error correction. A nonparametric unseen species model with Euler transformation was used to estimate a lower bound on total TCR beta diversity. TCRdb reran the public reads through fastp at Q25 and MiXCR, keeping productive beta chains. Identical CDR3 proteins give one entry, which carries the most common genes and DNA. What appears here as the V and J calls and clone size reflects TCRdb's work, not the paper's. The sample table holds 2 million or so distinct CDR3 sequences, of which roughly 50% were seen once. The ten biggest clones cover around 2.1% of the sample.

The CDR3 contains 17 residues, cysteine and phenylalanine counted. The CDR3 DNA has 51 bases and is translated from base 1. The donors were under 40 Caucasian individuals from Russia, aged roughly 6 to 100 years, who were systemically healthy. Each donor gave 8 to 10 milliliters of peripheral blood, drawn into EDTA-treated Vacutainer tubes. PBMCs were isolated by Ficoll-Paque density-gradient centrifugation, with at least 6.5 million obtained per sample. Total RNA, at least 6 micrograms per sample, was extracted from PBMCs with Trizol reagent. For every donor, an aliquot of PBMCs went through flow cytometry to measure the percentages of naive CD45RAhigh/CD27high T cells. The data were taken from a study of blood T cells in healthy people across ages (dated by TCRdb to 2015 to 2017). Study-level background: In model experiments, roughly one uniquely barcoded TCR beta cDNA molecule per two T cells was captured by template switching. To track age-related changes in TCR beta repertoire diversity, the study relied on deep sequencing normalized with unique cDNA molecular identifiers. Donors were grouped into four age groups: young (average roughly 17 years), middle-aged (around 39), aged (about 60) and long-lived (over 80). Donors of different ages were randomly distributed across sequencing lanes to avoid experimental bias. Using the same blood draw, the study looked at two additional independent replicas of 1 million unique cDNA reads for two donors, one aged 18 to 30 and the other aged 80 or older. Overall results and qualifications from the work: Observed TCR beta diversity per million T cells fell roughly linearly with age, and a significant reduction was already apparent by age around 36. Estimates of total diversity based on one million sequenced T cells were considered lower bounds and underestimates. Observed TCR beta diversity correlated strongly with the percentage of naive T cells measured by flow cytometry. Compared with the aged group, more naive CD4+ T cells, fewer expanded clones and increased TCR diversity were shown by the long-lived group, suggesting age selection. Bulk unsorted PBMC profiling prevented conclusive comparison of naive and antigen-experienced compartments. Because the CMV infection status of the donors was unknown, age-related changes in expanded clonotypes may potentially have been confounded.

The TCR comes from a woman in her 40s in good health. Sequencing was carried out using blood. The sequence joins TRBV21-1 to TRBJ2-1; TRBD1 was called by the table and not checked on the DNA. TRBV21-1 is given as a pseudogene. The CDR3 reads CASPRGGTEKSYNEQFF. At the DNA level, the sequence is TGTGCCAGCCCACGGGGCGGGACCGAGAAATCCTACAATGAGCAGTTCTTC.